This T cell receptor (beta chain) was observed in a study of shared clonotypes between healthy human individuals. About the research overall: Each donor contributed plates that comprised three CD4 naive, three CD4 memory, two CD8 naive and one CD8 memory.

Sequencing used immunoSEQ multiplex PCR; TCRdb keeps in-frame clones, though not all of them. This table has approximately 2,000,000 clones, roughly 90% appearing once. Sequencing was carried out using naive CD4+ T cells from PBMCs. Stated subset: CD45RA+ positively selected. This receptor was identified in a man younger than 35 in good health. Some clones in this sample may be carry-over from other donors' samples.

The CDR3 region is CASSLGQGPSSYNEQFF. CDR3 DNA sequence: TGTGCCAGCAGCTTAGGACAGGGCCCGAGCTCCTACAATGAGCAGTTCTTC. The rearrangement uses TRBV11-2 and TRBJ2-1; 7 nucleotides match TRBD1. Trimming took 1 base from V and 0 from J; bases not matched to a gene: 6. CDR1 and CDR2 from the germline V gene are SGHAT and FQNNGV. The CDR3 length is 17 residues.